What follows are 4 T cell receptor beta chains derived from one specimen sequenced in a study of OX40 agonist ivuxolimab in advanced cancers. Here immunoSEQ multiplex PCR was the method, and the copy in TCRdb shows in-frame clones only, minus some. The repertoire holds 60,000 to 70,000 clones, with nearly 90% as singletons. Sequences were derived from CD4+ or CD8+ T cells sorted from blood, sampled in a trial of the OX40 agonist ivuxolimab. These receptors were taken from an adult with an advanced solid tumor such as melanoma, head and neck, liver or kidney cancer.

The table lists this clone with a few counts. J is TRBJ1-1 and V is TRBV7-3; no reliable D call. This CDR3 is built from 13 residues. Trimming took off 2 bases at V and 5 bases at J, with 9 bases between the two ends. The germline CDR1 and CDR2 sequences are SGHTA and FQGTGA. The CDR3 DNA follows: TGTGCCAGCAGCTTAGCACAACGAACTGAAGCTTTCTTT. This gives the protein CASSLAQRTEAFF.

This CDR3 is CASSLQGYNSPLHF. As DNA, the CDR3 is TGTGCCAGCAGTTTACAGGGTTATAATTCACCCCTCCACTTT. V and J are TRBV6-5 and TRBJ1-6, with D perhaps matching TRBD1 (6 bases). The CDR3 loop spans 14 amino acids. Germline-derived CDR1 and CDR2 are MNHEY and SVGAGI. V lost 4 bases, J lost 4 bases, and 8 bases lay in between.

The CDR3 nucleotides read TGTGCCGTCCAGGGCACAGGGGACAATCAGCCCCAGCATTTT. This translates into CAVQGTGDNQPQHF. This chain connects TRBV19 to TRBJ1-5; 7 bases fit TRBD1. The CDR3 loop spans 14 amino acids. Germline V CDR1 and CDR2: LNHDA, SQIVND (reference sequence). J was trimmed by 3 bases and V by 11 bases; bases with no gene match: 10.

V usage is TRBV11-2 and J usage is TRBJ2-1, with TRBD2 matching over 11 bases. CDR3 length: 15 residues. CDR1 SGHAT and CDR2 FQNNGV come from the germline V gene. J gave up 5 bases and V 6 bases, and 6 bases lay outside the gene matches. The CDR3 loop is CASSSSGLADNEQFF. The DNA of the CDR3 is TGTGCCAGCAGTTCCTCGGGACTAGCGGACAATGAGCAGTTCTTC.